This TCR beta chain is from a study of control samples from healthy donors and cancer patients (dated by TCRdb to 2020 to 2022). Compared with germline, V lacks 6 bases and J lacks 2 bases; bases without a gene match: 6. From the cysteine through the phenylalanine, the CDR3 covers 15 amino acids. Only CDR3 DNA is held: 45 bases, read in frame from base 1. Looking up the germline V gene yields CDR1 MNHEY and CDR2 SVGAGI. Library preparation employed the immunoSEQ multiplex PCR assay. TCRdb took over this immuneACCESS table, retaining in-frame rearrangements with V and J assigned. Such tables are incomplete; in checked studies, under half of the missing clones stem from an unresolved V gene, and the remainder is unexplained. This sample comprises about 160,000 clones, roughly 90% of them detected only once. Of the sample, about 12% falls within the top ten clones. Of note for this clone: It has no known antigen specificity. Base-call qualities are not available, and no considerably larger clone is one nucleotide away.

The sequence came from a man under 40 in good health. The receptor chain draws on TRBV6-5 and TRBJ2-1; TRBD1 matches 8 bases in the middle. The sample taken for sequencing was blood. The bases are TGTGCCAGCAGGCCGACAGGGGACGCCTACAATGAGCAGTTCTTC. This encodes CASRPTGDAYNEQFF.